This T cell receptor (beta chain) was documented in a study of cytomegalovirus exposure and HLA in healthy donors. Use of 60 Vbeta and 13 Jbeta primers characterized the PCR. Sequencing used immunoSEQ multiplex PCR; TCRdb keeps in-frame clones, though not all of them. The table records over 100,000 clones, 73% of them present only once. This receptor was taken from a woman aged 40 to 55 in good health and CMV-seropositive. Sequenced: PBMCs.

DNA for the CDR3: TGTGCCAGCCGAGTAGCGGGAGGGCCTAGGAATGAGCAGTTCTTC. It specifies CASRVAGGPRNEQFF. The rearrangement links TRBV6-1 to TRBJ2-1, with 11 bases matching TRBD2. In germline, CDR1 is MNHNS, CDR2 SASEGT. The CDR3 loop spans 15 amino acids. The ends lost 8 bases at V and 7 bases at J; junction bases unmatched: 10.